This note documents a single T cell receptor beta chain sequence. The antigen remains undetermined. The CDR3 extends over 14 amino acids. Germline loops: CDR1 SGDLS, CDR2 YYNGEE. Trimming cost V 0 bases and J 4 bases, with 10 bases left between them. The run of the v3.0 immunoSEQ assay was at survey level. Measured with immunoSEQ multiplex PCR; TCRdb has only the in-frame clones, and not every one. Seen here are tens of thousands of clones, around 80% observed once, and the top ten hold approximately 9.3%. The data were taken from a study of long-term antiretroviral therapy in people with HIV. Study-wide findings and caveats: Clonal populations expanded prior to ART predominated within the repertoire at all time points.

Cryopreserved PBMC numbered about 1-10 million per sample before DNA extraction. This rearrangement joins TRBV9 to TRBJ2-5; D unresolved. The input for sequencing was unsorted PBMCs, taken 1.2 years after starting antiretroviral therapy. The origin of this receptor is a woman in her forties with HIV. The CDR3 coding sequence is TGTGCCAGCAGCGTAGGTGGTTTGGGAGAGACCCAGTACTTC. Encoded protein: CASSVGGLGETQYF.